Sequencing of this T cell receptor beta chain was carried out in a study of T cells in women clearing cervical HPV infection. Study as a whole: Controls gave blood once infection was undetectable; cases at lesion identification.

Study outcomes and limitations: CIN3+ cases had significantly higher TCR repertoire richness than controls, but evenness did not differ.

About this clone itself: Antigen: not known.

Here immunoSEQ multiplex PCR was the method, and the copy in TCRdb shows in-frame clones only, minus some. The clone table shows tens of thousands of clones, with the ten largest holding approximately 1.5%. Cervical HPV DNA detected by MY09/MY11 PCR, typed by dot-blot. The sequenced sample consisted of blood buffy coat. The clonotype comes from a woman aged 18 to 75 with a cervical HPV16 infection that either progressed to CIN3+ or cleared (not recorded which).

CDR3 DNA (partial): TGTGCCAGCAGCTCGAACAGGGGGCGGTGGACAGATACG. Translated: CASSSNRGRWTDT. The whole CDR3 reads CASSSNRGRWTDTQYF. The chain has TRBV7-6 and TRBJ2-3; the match to TRBD1 covers 9 bases. The read ends 3 residues before the CDR3 terminus; that terminus is restored from the germline J gene. With 4 bases clipped from V and 3 bases from J, the junction kept 8 bases outside the gene matches. Germline lookup yields CDR1 SGHVS and CDR2 FNYEAQ. CDR3 length equals 16 residues.